This T cell receptor beta chain was sequenced for a study of tumor-infiltrating lymphocytes in primary liver carcinoma (dated by TCRdb to about 2017). A note on the overall study: Hepatocellular carcinoma (four) or combined HCC and intrahepatic cholangiocarcinoma (one) was present in the five patients, who were three men and two women aged 30 to 69 years. Tumors of the five patients were stage T1-T3 N0M0 with maximum diameters of roughly 4.2 to 11 cm. To link TCRbeta repertoire diversity to the local molecular phenotype, the roughly 24 tumor region samples were profiled with Agilent mRNA microarrays. Roughly 3.5 to 7.5 million productive TCRbeta reads were obtained per sample, and no significant difference in read depth was found between tissue types. Reproducibility between technical replicate repertoires was high, with correlation coefficients above 0.95 and mean shared-clone rates roughly 0.86. Across five regions of each liver tumor, along with adjacent normal tissue and blood, the study brought together TCRbeta repertoire sequencing, expression microarrays and whole-exome sequencing. A total of roughly 35 specimens from 5 patients underwent TCRbeta repertoire sequencing, comprising 25 tumor regions, 5 adjacent noncancerous liver tissues and 5 peripheral blood samples. Paper-wide results and their limitations: With just 4 or 5 patients in the study, the authors point out that the findings should be validated in a larger study. The top 250 clones accounted for a significantly greater share of the repertoire in tumors than in blood (p = 0.039). Pairs of tumor regions showed greater repertoire overlap (mean around 35%) than tumor-adjacent pairs (about 17%) or tumor-blood pairs (roughly 14%), which is consistent with antigen-driven expansion. Because sequencing covered only the TCR beta chain and unpaired alpha chains were not captured, true repertoire diversity is likely underestimated. Bulk unsorted samples precluded comparing CD4+ and CD8+ T cell repertoires. Only about 8-25% of top clones were found in all five regions of a tumor, suggesting spatial heterogeneity of tumor-infiltrating T cells.

Without any cell sorting, total RNA and DNA were co-extracted from about 21-30 mg of bulk tissue using the AllPrep DNA/RNA mini kit. Between late 2015 and March 2016, a few patients in China with histopathologically diagnosed primary liver carcinoma had surgical resection. At the time of sampling, the patients were treatment-naive and had chronic HBV infection. Five spatially separated regions were sampled per tumor: superior, inferior, left-lateral and right-lateral poles, plus the tumor centre. Histology showed that every tumor sample contained more than 90% viable tumor cells. Each fresh piece of tumor and adjacent tissue was cut in two, with one half stored in RNAlater at -80 degrees C and the other half sent for histology. Using a constant-region primer and ProtoScript II reverse transcriptase, TCRbeta-specific cDNA was reverse-transcribed from 500 ng total RNA. The TCRbeta libraries were prepared through three rounds of nested multiplex PCR following a slightly modified ARM-PCR procedure. The first two PCR rounds used multiplex TRBV1-TRBV30 forward primers with a Cbeta reverse primer, each for approximately 10 cycles. A final 25-cycle PCR with Deep VentR polymerase added sample barcodes and Illumina adapters. Before sequencing, amplicons between 200 and 500 bp were purified from gel using a QIAquick gel extraction kit. The TCRbeta amplicons were sequenced with 250-bp paired-end reads on an Illumina HiSeq 2500. The paper's processing steps were these. Reads were quality-trimmed with Trimmomatic v0.33, and paired reads were merged with FLASH v1.2.11 to recover full CDR3 sequences. MiGEC v1.2.1b assigned V, D and J germline segments to the rearranged TCRbeta sequences. Clonotype statistics and Shannon-Wiener diversity indices were computed with VDJtools v1.0.0. To cut down on sampling bias, every analysis after diversity analysis relied on just the 250 most abundant clonotypes from each sample. In TCRdb, the public reads were trimmed at Q25 with fastp and aligned with MiXCR, with productive beta chains retained. Every distinct CDR3 protein forms one entry, paired with its most common genes and DNA. V and J calls and clone size were set by TCRdb, not the authors. The sample table lists 95,000 to 100,000 distinct CDR3 sequences, approximately 70% of them with a count of one. The ten most abundant clones make up 12% of the sample.

In this sample, this clonotype turned up once. Which antigen it targets is not known. This could be a read error, since a much larger clone is one nucleotide away. The germline V gene (reference sequence) sets CDR1 to SGHNT and CDR2 to YYREEE. The CDR3 runs 12 residues from the cysteine to the phenylalanine. The retained sequence is limited to the CDR3, 36 bases, with the frame set at the first base. Sequencing used liver tumor tissue from sampling region 2. This specimen's cell subset or site label, interpreted: tumor region T2, inferior pole. Recombination joined TRBV5-4 with TRBJ2-3; TRBD2 aligns with 8 central bases. This clonotype originated in a woman aged 55-70 years with primary liver carcinoma and hepatitis B virus infection. The nucleotide sequence is TGTGACAGCGGGAGAGGAACAGATACGCAGTATTTT. This translates into CDSGRGTDTQYF.